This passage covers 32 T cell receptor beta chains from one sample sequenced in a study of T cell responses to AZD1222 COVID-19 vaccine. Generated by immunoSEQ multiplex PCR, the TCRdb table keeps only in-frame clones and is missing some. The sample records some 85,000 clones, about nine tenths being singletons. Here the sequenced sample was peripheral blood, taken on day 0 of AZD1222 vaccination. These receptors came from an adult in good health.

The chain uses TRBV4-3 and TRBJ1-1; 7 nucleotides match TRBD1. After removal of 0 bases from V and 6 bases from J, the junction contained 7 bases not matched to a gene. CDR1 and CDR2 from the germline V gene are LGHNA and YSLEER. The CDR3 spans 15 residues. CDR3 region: CASSQDLDRYSEAFF. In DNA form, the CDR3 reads TGCGCCAGCAGCCAAGATTTGGACAGGTACTCTGAAGCTTTCTTT.

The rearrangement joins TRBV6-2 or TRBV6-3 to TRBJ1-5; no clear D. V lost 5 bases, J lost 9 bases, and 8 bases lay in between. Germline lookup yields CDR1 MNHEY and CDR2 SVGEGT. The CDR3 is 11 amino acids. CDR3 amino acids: CASSGWGPQHF. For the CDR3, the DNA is TGTGCCAGCAGTGGCTGGGGGCCCCAGCATTTT.

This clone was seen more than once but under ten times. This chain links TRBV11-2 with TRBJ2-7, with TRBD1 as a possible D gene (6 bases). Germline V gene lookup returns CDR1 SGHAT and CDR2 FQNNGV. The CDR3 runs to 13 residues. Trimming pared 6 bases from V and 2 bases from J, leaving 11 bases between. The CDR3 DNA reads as TGTGCCAGCAGACAGACAGGAACCTACGAGCAGTACTTC. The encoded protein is CASRQTGTYEQYF.

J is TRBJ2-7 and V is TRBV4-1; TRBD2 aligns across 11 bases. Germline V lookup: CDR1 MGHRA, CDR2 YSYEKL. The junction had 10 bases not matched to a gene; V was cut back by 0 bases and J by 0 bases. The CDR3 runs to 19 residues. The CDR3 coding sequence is TGCGCCAGCAGCCAAGAACCGGCGAGAGGACTAGCGGGCTCCTACGAGCAGTACTTC. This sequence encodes CASSQEPARGLAGSYEQYF.

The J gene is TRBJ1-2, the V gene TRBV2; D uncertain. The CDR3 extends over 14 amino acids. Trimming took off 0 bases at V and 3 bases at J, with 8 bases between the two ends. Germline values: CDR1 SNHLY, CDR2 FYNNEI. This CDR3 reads CASSEARVDYGYTF. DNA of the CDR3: TGTGCCAGCAGTGAAGCGAGGGTGGACTATGGCTACACCTTC.

As DNA, the CDR3 is TGCGCCAGCAGCCAGGAGGGACTAGCTTCCGAGCAGTACTTC. The encoded protein is CASSQEGLASEQYF. J is TRBJ2-7 and V is TRBV4-3; 9 positions agree with TRBD2. Looked up from germline, CDR1 is LGHNA and CDR2 is YSLEER. V shed 3 bases and J 6 bases; nucleotides not matched to a gene: 6. This CDR3 is built from 14 residues.

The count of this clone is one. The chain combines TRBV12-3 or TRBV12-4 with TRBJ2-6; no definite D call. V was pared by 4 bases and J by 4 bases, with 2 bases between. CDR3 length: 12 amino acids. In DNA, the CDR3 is TGTGCCAGCAGTTACGGGGCCAACGTCCTGACTTTC. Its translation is CASSYGANVLTF.

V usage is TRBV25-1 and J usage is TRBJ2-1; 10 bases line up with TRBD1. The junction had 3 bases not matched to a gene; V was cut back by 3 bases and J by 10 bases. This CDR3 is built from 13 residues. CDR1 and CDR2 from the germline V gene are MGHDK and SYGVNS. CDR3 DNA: TGTGCCAGCAGTGAGGGACAGGGGAGCGAGCAGTTCTTC. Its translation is CASSEGQGSEQFF.

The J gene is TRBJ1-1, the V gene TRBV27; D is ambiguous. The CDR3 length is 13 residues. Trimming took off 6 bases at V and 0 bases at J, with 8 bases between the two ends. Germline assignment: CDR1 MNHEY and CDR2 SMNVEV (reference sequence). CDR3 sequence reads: CASSLVMNTEAFF. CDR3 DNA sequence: TGTGCCAGCAGCCTCGTCATGAACACTGAAGCTTTCTTT.

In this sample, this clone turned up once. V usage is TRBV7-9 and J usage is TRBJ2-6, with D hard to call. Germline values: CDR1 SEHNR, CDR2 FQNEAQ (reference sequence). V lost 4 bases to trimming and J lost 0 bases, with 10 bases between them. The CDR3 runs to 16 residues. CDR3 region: CASSSRAPSGANVLTF. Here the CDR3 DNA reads TGTGCCAGCAGCTCCCGGGCCCCCTCTGGGGCCAACGTCCTGACTTTC.

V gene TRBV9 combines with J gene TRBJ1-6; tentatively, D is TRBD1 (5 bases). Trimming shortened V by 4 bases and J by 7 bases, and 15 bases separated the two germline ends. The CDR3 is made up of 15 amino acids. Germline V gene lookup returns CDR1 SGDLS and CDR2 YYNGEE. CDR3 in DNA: TGTGCCAGCAGCCCCTTTAGCCAGGGAAATTCACCCCTCCACTTT. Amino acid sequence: CASSPFSQGNSPLHF.

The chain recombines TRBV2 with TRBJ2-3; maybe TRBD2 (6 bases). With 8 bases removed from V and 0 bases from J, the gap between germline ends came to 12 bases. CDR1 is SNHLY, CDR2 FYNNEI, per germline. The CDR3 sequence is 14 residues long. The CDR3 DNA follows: TGTGCCAGCGTGGTGGGGGGTAGCACAGATACGCAGTATTTT. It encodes CASVVGGSTDTQYF.

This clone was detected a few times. CDR3 protein: CASSYSQTPRGYTF. In nucleotides, the CDR3 is TGTGCCAGCAGTTACTCTCAGACCCCTCGGGGCTACACCTTC. The V call is TRBV6-5, the J call TRBJ1-2; D remains ambiguous. There are 14 residues in the CDR3. The V gene lost 0 bases and the J gene lost 8 bases, with 13 bases spanning the gap. Germline V CDR1 and CDR2: MNHEY, SVGAGI.

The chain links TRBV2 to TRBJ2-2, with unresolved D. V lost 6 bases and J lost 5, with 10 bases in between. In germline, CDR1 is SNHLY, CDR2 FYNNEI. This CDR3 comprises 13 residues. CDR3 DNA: TGTGCCAGCAGGACCTTAAATACCGGGGAGCTGTTTTTT. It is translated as CASRTLNTGELFF.

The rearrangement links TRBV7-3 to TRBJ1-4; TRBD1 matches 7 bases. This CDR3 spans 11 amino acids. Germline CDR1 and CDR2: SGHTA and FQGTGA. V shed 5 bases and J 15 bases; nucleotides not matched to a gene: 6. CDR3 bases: TGTGCCAGCAGCGCCGGGGACAGAATGTTTTTT. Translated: CASSAGDRMFF.

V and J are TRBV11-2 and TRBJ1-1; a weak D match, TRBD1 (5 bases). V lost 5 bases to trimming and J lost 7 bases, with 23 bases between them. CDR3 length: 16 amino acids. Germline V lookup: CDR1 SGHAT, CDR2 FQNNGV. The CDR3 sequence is CASSPTHGGAENEAFF. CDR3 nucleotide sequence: TGTGCCAGCAGCCCGACTCACGGAGGGGCAGAAAATGAAGCTTTCTTT.

The CDR3 spells CASKGTRSRSGANVLTF. The DNA of the CDR3 is TGTGCCAGCAAAGGGACTCGATCCCGTAGTGGGGCCAACGTCCTGACTTTC. This chain links TRBV25-1 with TRBJ2-6, with D possibly matching TRBD2 (6 bases). This CDR3 spans 17 amino acids. CDR1 and CDR2 from the germline V gene are MGHDK and SYGVNS. The V end was cut by 7 bases, the J end by 3 bases, with 19 bases between.

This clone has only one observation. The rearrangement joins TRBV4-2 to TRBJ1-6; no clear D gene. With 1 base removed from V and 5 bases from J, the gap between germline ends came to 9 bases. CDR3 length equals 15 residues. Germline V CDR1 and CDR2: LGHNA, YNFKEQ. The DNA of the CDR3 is TGTGCCAGCAGCCAAGGGGCGGCAAATAATTCACCCCTCCACTTT. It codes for CASSQGAANNSPLHF.

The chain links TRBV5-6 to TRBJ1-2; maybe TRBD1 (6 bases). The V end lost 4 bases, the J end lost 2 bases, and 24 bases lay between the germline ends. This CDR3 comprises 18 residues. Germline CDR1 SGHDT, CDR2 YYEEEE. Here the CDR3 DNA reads TGTGCCAGCAGCGGGGGGGCCGGCAGGCGGGACCTAAACTATGGCTACACCTTC. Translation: CASSGGAGRRDLNYGYTF.

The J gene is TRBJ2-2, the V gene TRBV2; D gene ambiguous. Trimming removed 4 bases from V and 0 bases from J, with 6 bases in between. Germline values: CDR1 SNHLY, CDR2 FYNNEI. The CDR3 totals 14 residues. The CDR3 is CASSVFSNTGELFF. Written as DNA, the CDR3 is TGTGCCAGCAGTGTCTTTTCGAACACCGGGGAGCTGTTTTTT. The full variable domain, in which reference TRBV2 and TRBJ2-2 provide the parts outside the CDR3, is EPEVTQTPSHQVTQMGQEVILRCVPISNHLYFYWYRQILGQKVEFLVSFYNNEISEKSEIFDDQFSVERPDGSNFTLKIRSTKLEDSAMYFCASSVFSNTGELFFGEGSRLTVL.

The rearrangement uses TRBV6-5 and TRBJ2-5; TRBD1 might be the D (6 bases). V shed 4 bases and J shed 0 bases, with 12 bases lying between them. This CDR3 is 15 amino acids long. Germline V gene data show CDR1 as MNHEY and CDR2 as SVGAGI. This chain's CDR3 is CASSFRGMYQETQYF. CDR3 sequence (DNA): TGTGCCAGCAGTTTCAGGGGCATGTACCAAGAGACCCAGTACTTC.

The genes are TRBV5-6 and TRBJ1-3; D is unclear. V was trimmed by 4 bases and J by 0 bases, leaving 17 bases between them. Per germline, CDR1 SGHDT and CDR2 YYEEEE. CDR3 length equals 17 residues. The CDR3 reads CASSVNFRKISGNTIYF. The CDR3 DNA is TGTGCCAGCAGCGTAAATTTTAGAAAAATCTCTGGAAACACCATATATTTT.

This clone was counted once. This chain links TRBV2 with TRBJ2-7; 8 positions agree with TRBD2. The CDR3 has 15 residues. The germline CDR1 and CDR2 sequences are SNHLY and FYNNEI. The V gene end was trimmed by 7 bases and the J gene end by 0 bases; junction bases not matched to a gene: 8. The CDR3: CASTPSGSSSYEQYF. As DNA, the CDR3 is TGTGCCAGCACACCTAGCGGGTCTAGCTCCTACGAGCAGTACTTC.

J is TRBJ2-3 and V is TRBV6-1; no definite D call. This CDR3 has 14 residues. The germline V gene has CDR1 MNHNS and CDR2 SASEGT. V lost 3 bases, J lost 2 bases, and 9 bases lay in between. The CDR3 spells CASSEGGITDTQYF. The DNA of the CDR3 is TGTGCCAGCAGTGAGGGTGGAATCACAGATACGCAGTATTTT.

The CDR3: CASSLNQNYGYTF. The CDR3 DNA reads as TGCGCCAGCAGCTTGAATCAAAACTATGGCTACACCTTC. The chain carries TRBV5-1 and TRBJ1-2; no firm D call. The CDR3 is 13 residues long. The germline V and J ends were trimmed by 1 base and 2 bases, with 6 bases remaining between them. The germline gives CDR1 SGHRS, CDR2 YFSETQ.

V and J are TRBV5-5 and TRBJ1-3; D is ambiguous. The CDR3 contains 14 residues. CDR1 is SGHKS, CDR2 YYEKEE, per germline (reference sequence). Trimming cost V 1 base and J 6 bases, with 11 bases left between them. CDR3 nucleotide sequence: TGTGCCAGCAGCTTGAACGGCCCAGCAAACACCATATATTTT. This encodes CASSLNGPANTIYF.

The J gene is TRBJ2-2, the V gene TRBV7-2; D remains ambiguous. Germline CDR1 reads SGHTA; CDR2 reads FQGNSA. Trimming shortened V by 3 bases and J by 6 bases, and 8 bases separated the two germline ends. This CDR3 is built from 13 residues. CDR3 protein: CASSFARPGELFF. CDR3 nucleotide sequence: TGTGCCAGCAGCTTCGCACGCCCCGGGGAGCTGTTTTTT.

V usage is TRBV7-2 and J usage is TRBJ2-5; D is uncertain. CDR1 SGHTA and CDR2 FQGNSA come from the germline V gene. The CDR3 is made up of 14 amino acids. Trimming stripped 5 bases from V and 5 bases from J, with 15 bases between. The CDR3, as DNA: TGTGCCAGCAGCAACGGTCCCAGTCTGGAGACCCAGTACTTC. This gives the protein CASSNGPSLETQYF.

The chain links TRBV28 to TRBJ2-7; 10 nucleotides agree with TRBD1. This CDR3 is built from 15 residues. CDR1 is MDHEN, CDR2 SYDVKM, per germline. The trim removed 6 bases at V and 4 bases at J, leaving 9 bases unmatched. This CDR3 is CASRNPGTGVYEQYF. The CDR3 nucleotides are TGTGCCAGCAGAAACCCCGGGACAGGGGTTTACGAGCAGTACTTC.

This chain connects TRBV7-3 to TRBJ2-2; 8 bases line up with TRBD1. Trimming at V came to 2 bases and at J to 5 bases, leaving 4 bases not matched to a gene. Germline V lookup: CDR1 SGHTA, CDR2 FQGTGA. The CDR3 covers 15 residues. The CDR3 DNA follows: TGTGCCAGCAGCTTAGCAGGGGGCAGGACCGGGGAGCTGTTTTTT. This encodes CASSLAGGRTGELFF.

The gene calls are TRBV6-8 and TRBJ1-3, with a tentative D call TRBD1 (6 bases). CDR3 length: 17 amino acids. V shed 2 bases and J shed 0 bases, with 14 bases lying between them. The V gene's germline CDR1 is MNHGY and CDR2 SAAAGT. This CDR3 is CASSYPTGAVSGNTIYF. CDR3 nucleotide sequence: TGTGCCAGCAGTTACCCGACGGGGGCAGTCTCTGGAAACACCATATATTTT.

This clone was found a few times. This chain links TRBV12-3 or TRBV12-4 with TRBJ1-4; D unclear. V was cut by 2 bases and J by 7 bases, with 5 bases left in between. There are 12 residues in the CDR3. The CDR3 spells CASSLQGEKLFF. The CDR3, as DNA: TGTGCCAGCAGTTTACAAGGTGAAAAACTGTTTTTT.